The sequence of this T cell receptor (beta chain) was determined in a study of control samples from healthy donors and cancer patients (dated by TCRdb to about 2020). The library relied on the immunoSEQ multiplex PCR assay. The table comes from immuneACCESS by way of TCRdb, which keeps in-frame sequences with V and J called. Part of the clones is missing from these tables; in studies checked, under half for an unresolved V gene and the rest for unknown reasons. This sample gives tens of thousands of clones in total; 90% of them show up just once. The leading ten clones occupy over 3% of the sample. Worth noting for this clone: Its specific antigen is unknown. The input lacks base qualities; no much larger clone sits a single base away.

Material: blood. The sequence was collected from a woman between 18 and 30 years old in good health.

The DNA is TGTGCCAGCAGTCACCGACAGGGCTACACCTTC. The resulting protein is CASSHRQGYTF. The chain uses TRBV12-3 or TRBV12-4 and TRBJ1-2, and TRBD1 may be the D gene, going by 5 matching bases. V loses 5 bases, J loses 8 bases, and the germline ends lie 9 bases apart. From the cysteine through the phenylalanine, the CDR3 covers 11 amino acids. The sequence is cut down to CDR3 DNA, 33 bases in frame from base 1.